A single TCR beta chain is shown here with its context. This entry belongs to a study of blood T cell repertoires in COVID-19. As for the study in general: COVID-19 samples collected from the United States, Italy and Spain covered acute and convalescent phases.

Those enrolled, adults aged roughly 18 to 89 years, came from about 24 US areas. Germline V gives CDR1 MNHNS, CDR2 SASEGT. CDR3 length: 16 amino acids. V lost 1 base and J lost 2; bases outside the gene matches: 8. Per the original methods: Estimation of nucleated cell counts was performed using reference gene primer amplification. Sequencing used immunoSEQ multiplex PCR; TCRdb keeps in-frame clones, though not all of them. V and J calls plus clone size are reproduced from that table; the DNA served to infer D and trimming. The repertoire holds under 300,000 clones, with approximately 86% as singletons.

The sequence was obtained from a woman aged 40 to 50 with acute COVID-19. The J gene is TRBJ2-7, the V gene TRBV6-1; TRBD2 aligns across 7 bases. Sequencing was done on a sample of PBMCs or T cells enriched from blood (not recorded which). In DNA, the CDR3 is TGTGCCAGCAGTGAAGGGGCGGGAGAGGGAACCTACGAGCAGTACTTC. Translated: CASSEGAGEGTYEQYF.